This TCR beta chain was captured by sequencing in a study of CD8+CD57+ T cells in acquired aplastic anemia. The study, taken as a whole, reports: Patients and controls had in common 25 to 30 CD8+ CDR3 sequences.

The germline V gene encodes CDR1 SGHRS and CDR2 YFSETQ. J was trimmed by 8 bases and V by 3 bases; bases with no gene match: 13. CDR3 length: 17 residues. Notes on this clonotype: Its antigen is not identified.

Profiling of TCR beta VDJ combinations and CDR3 sequences used genomic DNA as template. TCRdb recomputed calls from the reads with MiXCR, one row per CDR3 protein. The table has 150,000 to 200,000 distinct CDR3 sequences, roughly 64% seen once. This chain joins TRBV5-1 and TRBJ2-1, with 11 positions matching TRBD2. Sequencing input: sorted CD4+, CD8+, or CD8+CD57+ T cells (not recorded which) from PBMCs. The source is a human donor with severe aplastic anemia or a healthy control (not recorded which). The CDR3 bases are TGCGCCAGCAGCTGGGGACTACTTAGCGGGGGGGCCGATGAGCAGTTCTTC. Amino acid sequence: CASSWGLLSGGADEQFF.